This TCR beta chain originates from a study of T cell clones after liver transplantation. Study-wide background: A pre-transplant mixed lymphocyte reaction with TCRbeta sequencing defined graft-donor-reactive clones followed in post-transplant blood. As an antigen-independent comparator, third-party-reactive TCRbeta sequences came from pre-transplant mixed lymphocyte reactions. At least one year of complete immunosuppression withdrawal without enzymes over twice normal defined tolerance.

CD3+CD4+ and CD3+CD8+ cells were FACS-sorted from thawed unstimulated PBMCs. J lost 2 bases, V lost 2 bases, and 5 bases had no gene match. CDR1 MGHDK and CDR2 SYGVNS come from the germline V gene. The CDR3 extends over 15 amino acids. The repertoire was sequenced with immunoSEQ multiplex PCR; TCRdb's copy has only in-frame clones and lacks some. The sample lists more than 95,000 clones, over 75% occurring once. This chain uses TRBV25-1 with TRBJ1-2, with TRBD1 matching over 7 bases. The material sequenced was CD4+ T cells from blood, taken 12 months after liver transplant. The source of this sequence is a human patient who received a liver transplant. Some T cells may have come from the graft donor. CDR3: CASSEPGDRNYGYTF. The CDR3, as DNA: TGTGCCAGCAGTGAACCCGGGGACAGAAACTATGGCTACACCTTC.